The next 30 T cell receptor beta chains were all read from a single sample in a study of response to subunit inactivated influenza vaccine. TCRdb recomputed calls from the RT-PCR reads with MiXCR, one row per CDR3 protein. Of roughly 460,000 distinct CDR3 sequences in the sample, roughly 9.8% were seen once. Specimen: PBMCs from blood, collected about 6 weeks after vaccination. Every receptor here comes from a man aged 50 to 60 who received an inactivated influenza vaccine.

This clonotype has a handful of counts. This chain joins TRBV29-1 and TRBJ2-5; no clear D. V dropped 7 bases and J dropped 4 bases, with 10 bases sitting between them. Germline V gives CDR1 SQVTM, CDR2 ANQGSEA. This CDR3 has 11 residues. Written as DNA, the CDR3 is TGCAGCGGCTGGGTAGGAGAGACCCAGTACTTC. This gives the protein CSGWVGETQYF.

This clonotype was counted only a few times. The chain links TRBV20-1 to TRBJ2-3, with TRBD2 as a possible D gene (6 bases). Germline assignment: CDR1 DFQATT and CDR2 SNEGSKA (reference sequence). Trimming took 5 bases from V and 6 from J, leaving 27 bases between them. This CDR3 region has 17 residues. This CDR3 reads CSAASNGSGGLGDTQYF. The CDR3 region has the DNA TGCAGTGCTGCCTCCAATGGGTCCGGGGGATTGGGGGATACGCAGTATTTT.

The chain combines TRBV7-9 with TRBJ2-7; weak D call: TRBD1 (5 bases). Germline V gene data show CDR1 as SEHNR and CDR2 as FQNEAQ (reference sequence). V was pared by 5 bases and J by 3 bases, with 17 bases between. CDR3 size: 15 residues. In DNA form, the CDR3 reads TGTGCCAGCAGCCAGACAACCGGACACTACTACGAGCAGTACTTC. It specifies CASSQTTGHYYEQYF. Full variable domain (remainder filled in from reference TRBV7-9 and TRBJ2-7): DTGVSQNPRHKITKRGQNVTFRCDPISEHNRLYWYRQTLGQGPEFLTYFQNEAQLEKSRLLSDRFSAERPKGSFSTLEIQRTEQGDSAMYLCASSQTTGHYYEQYFGPGTRLTVT.

This clonotype was found a few times. The chain couples TRBV10-3 to TRBJ2-7; 7 nucleotides align to TRBD2. V gave up 3 bases and J gave up 5 bases; unmatched junction bases: 4. Per germline, CDR1 ENHRY and CDR2 SYGVKD. The length of the CDR3 is 13 residues. The CDR3 nucleotides are TGTGCCATCAGTGAAGGGAGGGTTCACGAGCAGTACTTC. The encoded protein is CAISEGRVHEQYF.

The rearrangement uses TRBV28 and TRBJ2-7, with a weak D call TRBD2 (7 bases). In germline, CDR1 is MDHEN, CDR2 SYDVKM. This CDR3 contains 15 residues. With 5 bases removed from V and 3 bases from J, the gap between germline ends came to 17 bases. The chain's CDR3 is CASSPTDRGGYEQYF. DNA of the CDR3: TGTGCCAGCAGTCCCACGGATAGGGGGGGCTACGAGCAGTACTTC. Combining the CDR3 with reference TRBV28 and TRBJ2-7 gives the whole variable domain DVKVTQSSRYLVKRTGEKVFLECVQDMDHENMFWYRQDPGLGLRLIYFSYDVKMKEKGDIPEGYSVSREKKERFSLILESASTNQTSMYLCASSPTDRGGYEQYFGPGTRLTVT.

In its sample, this clonotype was seen a few times. The genes are TRBV25-1 and TRBJ2-2; D remains ambiguous. Germline lookup yields CDR1 MGHDK and CDR2 SYGVNS. The CDR3 is made up of 17 amino acids. The V gene lost 3 bases and the J gene lost 3 bases, with 17 bases spanning the gap. CDR3 sequence reads: CASSDWKGSRDTGELFF. The DNA of the CDR3 is TGTGCCAGCAGTGATTGGAAGGGAAGTCGGGACACCGGGGAGCTGTTTTTT.

This clonotype was counted only a few times. The chain couples TRBV6-1 to TRBJ2-3; D is perhaps TRBD1 (8 bases). Germline CDR1 MNHNS, CDR2 SASEGT. The germline V and J ends were trimmed by 6 bases and 2 bases, with 15 bases remaining between them. The CDR3 has 15 residues. In DNA, the CDR3 is TGTGCCAGCAGGAACAGGGGGGGTTCCACAGATACGCAGTATTTT. The encoded protein is CASRNRGGSTDTQYF.

Many counts were recorded for this clonotype. The J gene is TRBJ2-7, the V gene TRBV12-3 or TRBV12-4; tentatively, D is TRBD2 (5 bases). CDR3 length equals 14 residues. V lost 0 bases and J lost 2, with 8 bases in between. The CDR3 loop reads CASSLALAAYEQYF. The CDR3 DNA follows: TGTGCCAGCAGTTTAGCTCTAGCCGCCTACGAGCAGTACTTC.

The V gene is TRBV6-2 or TRBV6-3, the J gene TRBJ2-5; no definite D call. Germline V gene data show CDR1 as MNHEY and CDR2 as SVGEGT. Trimming left V 1 base short and J 6 bases short, with 6 bases between. The CDR3 contains 12 residues. CDR3 region: CASSYFGQTQYF. In nucleotides, the CDR3 is TGTGCCAGCAGTTACTTTGGACAGACCCAGTACTTC.

The chain recombines TRBV24-1 with TRBJ2-2; D possibly corresponds to TRBD1 (5 bases). V was trimmed by 9 bases and J by 1 base, leaving 14 bases between them. Germline V lookup: CDR1 KGHDR, CDR2 SFDVKD. The CDR3 spans 15 residues. CDR3: CATGKTGMNTGELFF. The CDR3 region has the DNA TGTGCCACCGGAAAAACAGGAATGAACACCGGGGAGCTGTTTTTT.

The sample holds a few counts of this clonotype. This sequence joins TRBV5-1 and TRBJ1-2, with unresolved D. This CDR3 spans 16 amino acids. Germline CDR1 reads SGHRS; CDR2 reads YFSETQ. The V and J ends lost 0 bases and 4 bases respectively, with 16 bases between them. The CDR3 spells CASSLAMQAAAYGYTF. In DNA form, the CDR3 reads TGCGCCAGCAGCTTGGCCATGCAGGCGGCGGCCTATGGCTACACCTTC.

This clonotype was detected ten times or more. The chain is built from TRBV7-7 and TRBJ2-1; 13 bases fit TRBD2. CDR1 is SSHAT, CDR2 FNYEAQ, per germline (reference sequence). The CDR3 runs to 16 residues. V lost 1 base and J lost 6; bases outside the gene matches: 3. CDR3 loop: CASSLGGLAGINEQFF. The CDR3 DNA reads TGTGCCAGCAGCTTAGGGGGACTAGCGGGAATCAATGAGCAGTTCTTC.

This clonotype showed up just a few times. V gene TRBV20-1 combines with J gene TRBJ2-7; D tentatively fits TRBD1 or TRBD2 (5 bases each). There are 12 residues in the CDR3. CDR1 is DFQATT and CDR2 is SNEGSKA in the germline V gene (reference sequence). CDR3 sequence: CSAGTGSYEQYF. CDR3 bases: TGCAGCGCCGGGACGGGGTCTTACGAGCAGTACTTC.

This clonotype was detected ten times or more. V and J are TRBV5-1 and TRBJ2-7; 7 bases are a match to TRBD1. With 4 bases clipped from V and 3 bases from J, the junction kept 7 bases outside the gene matches. The CDR3 is 14 amino acids. Germline CDR1 reads SGHRS; CDR2 reads YFSETQ. The CDR3 region has the DNA TGCGCCAGCAGCGGCCGGGACAGTATCTACGAGCAGTACTTC. Its translation is CASSGRDSIYEQYF.

This clonotype was detected a few times. The V and J genes are TRBV27 and TRBJ2-7, with 13 bases fitting TRBD2. The germline CDR1 and CDR2 sequences are MNHEY and SMNVEV (reference sequence). CDR3 size: 15 residues. J was trimmed by 6 bases and V by 4 bases; bases with no gene match: 6. Written as DNA, the CDR3 is TGTGCCAGCAGTTCCGGACTAGCGGGAGCCGTCGAGCAGTACTTC. Translation: CASSSGLAGAVEQYF.

In its sample, this clonotype was seen many times. V usage is TRBV12-3 or TRBV12-4 and J usage is TRBJ2-7; 9 nucleotides align to TRBD1. This CDR3 is 12 amino acids long. V shed 6 bases, J shed 6 bases, and the junction held 3 bases outside the gene matches. The DNA of the CDR3 is TGTGCCAGCAGATCGACAGGGGGCGAGCAGTACTTC. Translating gives CASRSTGGEQYF.

This clonotype was counted a few times. V gene TRBV3-1 combines with J gene TRBJ2-1; unclear D gene. Germline CDR1 reads LGHDT; CDR2 reads YNNKEL (reference sequence). CDR3 size: 11 residues. V was clipped by 3 bases and J by 9 bases, with 6 bases between them. CDR3 sequence (DNA): TGTGCCAGCAGCCAGATAGGTGAGCAGTTCTTC. It is translated as CASSQIGEQFF.

In nucleotides, the CDR3 is TGTGCCAGCAGCTTAATCGGGAGCTTCCAAGAGACCCAGTACTTC. Its translation: CASSLIGSFQETQYF. The chain uses TRBV7-9 and TRBJ2-5; D possibly corresponds to TRBD2 (6 bases). Trimming stripped 2 bases from V and 1 base from J, with 11 bases between. This CDR3 region has 15 residues. Germline V gene data show CDR1 as SEHNR and CDR2 as FQNEAQ (reference sequence). The full variable domain, with the rest looked up from reference TRBV7-9 and TRBJ2-5, is DTGVSQNPRHKITKRGQNVTFRCDPISEHNRLYWYRQTLGQGPEFLTYFQNEAQLEKSRLLSDRFSAERPKGSFSTLEIQRTEQGDSAMYLCASSLIGSFQETQYFGPGTRLLVL.

V usage is TRBV20-1 and J usage is TRBJ2-7; 9 positions match TRBD2. The germline CDR1 and CDR2 sequences are DFQATT and SNEGSKA (reference sequence). The CDR3 contains 14 residues. V shed 5 bases, J shed 1 base, and the junction held 6 bases outside the gene matches. CDR3 nucleotides: TGCAGTGCTTACCAGACTAGCGGTTCCTACGAGCAGTACTTC. It is translated as CSAYQTSGSYEQYF.

This clonotype has at least ten counts. The CDR3 spells CASSYDRVGNQPQHF. The CDR3 nucleotides are TGTGCCAGCAGCTATGACAGGGTGGGCAATCAGCCCCAGCATTTT. The V gene is TRBV7-2, the J gene TRBJ1-5; 7 nucleotides align to TRBD1. The CDR3 consists of 15 residues. V was pared by 4 bases and J by 2 bases, with 5 bases of the junction left unmatched. The germline V gene has CDR1 SGHTA and CDR2 FQGNSA.

This clonotype was seen ten or more times. The chain uses TRBV7-9 and TRBJ2-2; 9 nucleotides line up with TRBD1. Germline loops: CDR1 SEHNR, CDR2 FQNEAQ (reference sequence). The CDR3 runs 16 residues. After removal of 1 base from V and 5 bases from J, the junction contained 5 bases not matched to a gene. DNA of the CDR3: TGTGCCAGCAGCTTAGGAGACAGGGGGAAGACCGGGGAGCTGTTTTTT. Amino acids: CASSLGDRGKTGELFF.

This clonotype showed up just a few times. The chain joins TRBV20-1 to TRBJ2-7; 10 bases are shared with TRBD1. Losses at the gene ends were 0 bases for V and 2 bases for J; bases not matched to a gene: 4. The CDR3 sequence is 15 residues long. The germline V gene encodes CDR1 DFQATT and CDR2 SNEGSKA (reference sequence). The CDR3 is CSARDGDRGPYEQYF. CDR3 in DNA: TGCAGTGCTAGAGACGGGGACAGGGGTCCCTACGAGCAGTACTTC.

The chain uses TRBV6-2 or TRBV6-3 and TRBJ2-1; D is perhaps TRBD1 or TRBD2 (6 bases each). CDR3 length: 19 amino acids. Looked up from germline, CDR1 is MNHEY and CDR2 is SVGEGT. V lost 2 bases and J lost 4, with 24 bases in between. The CDR3 sequence is CASSYGGSGGGRGYNEQFF. In DNA form, the CDR3 reads TGTGCCAGCAGTTACGGGGGCTCGGGCGGAGGGCGTGGGTACAATGAGCAGTTCTTC.

The sample holds a few counts of this clonotype. The gene calls are TRBV3-1 and TRBJ2-7, with 8 bases aligning to TRBD2. J was trimmed by 3 bases and V by 0 bases; bases with no gene match: 1. CDR1 and CDR2 from the germline V gene are LGHDT and YNNKEL (reference sequence). CDR3 size: 14 residues. This chain's CDR3 is CASSQDSGVYEQYF. DNA for the CDR3: TGTGCCAGCAGCCAAGATAGCGGGGTCTACGAGCAGTACTTC.

This clonotype appeared a few times. This sequence joins TRBV6-1 and TRBJ2-5, with D possibly being TRBD1 (5 bases). The CDR3 sequence is 14 residues long. Germline CDR1 MNHNS, CDR2 SASEGT. Trimming shortened V by 7 bases and J by 2 bases, and 14 bases separated the two germline ends. The CDR3 DNA reads TGTGCCAGCACTCAGGGTTTCGGTCAAGAGACCCAGTACTTC. It encodes CASTQGFGQETQYF.

This clonotype has at least ten counts. The chain is built from TRBV28 and TRBJ2-1, with 16 bases that match TRBD2. This CDR3 comprises 17 residues. V lost 4 bases, J lost 8 bases, and 8 bases stayed unmatched. Germline CDR1 reads MDHEN; CDR2 reads SYDVKM. The CDR3 DNA reads as TGTGCCAGCAGTTCCTTCCCGGGACTAGCGGGAGGGGATGAGCAGTTCTTC. It specifies CASSSFPGLAGGDEQFF. Full variable domain (missing parts from reference TRBV28 and TRBJ2-1): DVKVTQSSRYLVKRTGEKVFLECVQDMDHENMFWYRQDPGLGLRLIYFSYDVKMKEKGDIPEGYSVSREKKERFSLILESASTNQTSMYLCASSSFPGLAGGDEQFFGPGTRLTVL.

The chain couples TRBV6-5 to TRBJ2-3; D ambiguous. CDR1 and CDR2 from the germline V gene are MNHEY and SVGAGI. The V end lost 2 bases, the J end lost 2 bases, and 11 bases lay between the germline ends. The CDR3 length is 15 residues. CDR3 sequence: CASSYESRLTDTQYF. CDR3 DNA sequence: TGTGCCAGCAGTTACGAGAGCAGACTCACAGATACGCAGTATTTT.

Only a few counts were recorded for this clonotype. The chain couples TRBV29-1 to TRBJ1-6; 7 nucleotides match TRBD1. This CDR3 has 14 amino acids. V shed 6 bases, J shed 9 bases, and the junction held 11 bases outside the gene matches. Per the germline V gene, CDR1 is SQVTM and CDR2 is ANQGSEA. Here the CDR3 reads CSVRITGDGSPLHF. CDR3 sequence (DNA): TGCAGCGTGAGAATTACAGGGGATGGTTCACCCCTCCACTTT.

This clonotype was picked up a small number of times. The V gene is TRBV6-1, the J gene TRBJ2-3; TRBD1 aligns across 12 bases. Unmatched junction bases numbered 8, after V lost 7 bases and J lost 3 bases. The germline gives CDR1 MNHNS, CDR2 SASEGT. The CDR3 sequence is 16 residues long. The CDR3 nucleotides are TGTGCCAGCACCAAAGGGACAGGGGGCGCGACAGATACGCAGTATTTT. Encoded protein: CASTKGTGGATDTQYF.

This clonotype was found many times. This chain links TRBV4-2 with TRBJ2-7; the match to TRBD2 covers 9 bases. The ends lost 3 bases at V and 5 bases at J; junction bases unmatched: 8. The CDR3 has 15 amino acids. Germline V gives CDR1 LGHNA, CDR2 YNFKEQ. The CDR3 DNA follows: TGTGCCAGCAGCCACCTTAGCGGGAGTAGACACGAGCAGTACTTC. Its translation is CASSHLSGSRHEQYF.